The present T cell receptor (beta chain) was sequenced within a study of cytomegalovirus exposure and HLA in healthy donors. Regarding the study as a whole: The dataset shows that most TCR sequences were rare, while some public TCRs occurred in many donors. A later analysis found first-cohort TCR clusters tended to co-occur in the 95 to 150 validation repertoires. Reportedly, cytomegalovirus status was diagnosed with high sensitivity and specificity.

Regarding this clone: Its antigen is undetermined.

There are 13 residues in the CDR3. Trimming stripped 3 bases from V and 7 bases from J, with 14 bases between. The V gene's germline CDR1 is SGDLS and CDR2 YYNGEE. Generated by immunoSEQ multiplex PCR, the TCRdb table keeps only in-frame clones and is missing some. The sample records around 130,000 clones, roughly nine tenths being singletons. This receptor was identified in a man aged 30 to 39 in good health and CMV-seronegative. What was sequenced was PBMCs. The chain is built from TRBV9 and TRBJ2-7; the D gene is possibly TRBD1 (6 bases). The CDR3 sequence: CASSGQGSGEQYF. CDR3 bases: TGTGCCAGCAGCGGTCAGGGGTCGGGAGAGCAGTACTTC.